This TCR beta chain stems from a study of human T cells and chemical hapten exposure. Study-wide background: Patients having alopecia areata, totalis or universalis were mostly female.

Time point reported: pre-sensitization, week 0. Documented treatment: therapeutic diphenylcyclopropenone sensitization with weekly scalp DPC. V was clipped by 2 bases and J by 8 bases, with 12 bases between them. The CDR3 runs to 13 residues. CDR1 and CDR2 (germline): DFQATT, SNEGSKA (reference sequence). Each CDR3 protein gets one entry after TCRdb re-called the RACE reads with MiXCR. In the table there are 380,000 or so distinct CDR3 sequences, 5.5% of which are singletons. This clonotype occurred a few times. The V call is TRBV20-1, the J call TRBJ1-4; D is ambiguous. Sequencing was performed on whole blood, taken in connection with sensitization to the hapten diphenylcyclopropenone (DPC). The origin of this receptor is a woman between 18 and 30 years old with alopecia areata. Some clones in this sample may be carry-over from other donors' samples. CDR3 sequence reads: CSARSPGGEKLFF. CDR3 bases: TGCAGTGCTAGATCCCCCGGAGGAGAAAAACTGTTTTTT.